Sequencing of this TCR beta chain was carried out in a study of blood T cell repertoires in COVID-19. In the authors' workflow: For nucleated cells, counts were estimated from reference gene primer amplification. Here immunoSEQ multiplex PCR was the method, and the copy in TCRdb shows in-frame clones only, minus some. Clone size and V and J calls were adopted from that table, with D and trimming inferred from the DNA. The table lists 300,000 to 400,000 clones, over 75% of them singletons. The V gene lost 1 base and the J gene lost 6 bases, with 12 bases spanning the gap. The CDR3 is 15 amino acids. Germline V gene data show CDR1 as KGHSY and CDR2 as FQNENV.

The sequenced material came from peripheral blood. The chain is built from TRBV16 and TRBJ1-4; maybe TRBD1 (5 bases). The source of this sequence is a woman aged 45-65 years who had recovered from COVID-19. CDR3 amino acids: CASSQLTAPDEKLFF. CDR3 coding DNA: TGTGCCAGCAGCCAATTGACAGCCCCGGATGAAAAACTGTTTTTT.